This T cell receptor (beta chain) was captured by sequencing in a study of CXCR3-negative and CXCR3-positive naive CD8 T cells. Overall study results and limits: From TRB CDR3 properties, TCR strength was inferred; surface CD5 did not differ between naive subsets. The TRB CDR3s that CXCR3-positive naive cells carried were more hydrophobic than those of CXCR3-negative naive cells. Whereas both naive subsets had comparably high diversity, memory CD8+ cells had much lower diversity. CXCR3-negative and CXCR3-positive naive cells shared comparable TRBV-TRBJ usage, but memory cells did not.

Each TRB cDNA library was prepared by 5' RACE (with UMI labels). Each CDR3 protein gets one entry in TCRdb, which reprocessed the 5' RACE reads and gives no DNA. The table lists 150,000 to 180,000 distinct CDR3 sequences. Of note for this clonotype: Its antigen is undetermined.

Germline lookup yields CDR1 LGHNA and CDR2 YSLEER. The CDR3 length is 14 residues. The receptor's source is a human donor in good health. Some clones in this sample may be carry-over from other donors' samples. This rearrangement joins TRBV4-3 to TRBJ1-1. The specimen was naive CXCR3+ CD8+ T cells from blood. The subset was: CD45RO-CCR7+CD27+CD95- naive CD8+ T cells expressing CXCR3 (TNR3+). CDR3 loop: CASSQDRRNTEAFF.